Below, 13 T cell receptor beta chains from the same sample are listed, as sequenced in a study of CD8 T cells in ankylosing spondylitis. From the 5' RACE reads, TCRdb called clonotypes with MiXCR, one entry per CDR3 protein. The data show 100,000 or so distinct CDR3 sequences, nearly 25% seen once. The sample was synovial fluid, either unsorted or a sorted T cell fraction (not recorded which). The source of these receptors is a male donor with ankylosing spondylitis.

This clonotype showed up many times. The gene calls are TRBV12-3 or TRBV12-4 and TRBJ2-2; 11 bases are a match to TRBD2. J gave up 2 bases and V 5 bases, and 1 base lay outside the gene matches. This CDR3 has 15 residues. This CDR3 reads CASSTSGRNTGELFF. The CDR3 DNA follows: TGTGCCAGCAGTACTAGCGGGAGAAACACCGGGGAGCTGTTTTTT.

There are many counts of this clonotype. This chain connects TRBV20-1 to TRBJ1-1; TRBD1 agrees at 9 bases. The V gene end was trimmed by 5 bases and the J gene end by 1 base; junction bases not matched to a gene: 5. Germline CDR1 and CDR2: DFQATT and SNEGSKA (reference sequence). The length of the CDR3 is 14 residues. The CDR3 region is CSAPQGAWNTEAFF. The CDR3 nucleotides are TGCAGTGCTCCACAGGGGGCCTGGAACACTGAAGCTTTCTTT.

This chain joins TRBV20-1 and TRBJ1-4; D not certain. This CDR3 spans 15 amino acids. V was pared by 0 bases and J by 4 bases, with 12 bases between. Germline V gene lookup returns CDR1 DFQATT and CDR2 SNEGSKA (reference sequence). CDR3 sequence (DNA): TGCAGTGCTAGAGATCCCCTGGGATATAATGAAAAACTGTTTTTT. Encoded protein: CSARDPLGYNEKLFF.

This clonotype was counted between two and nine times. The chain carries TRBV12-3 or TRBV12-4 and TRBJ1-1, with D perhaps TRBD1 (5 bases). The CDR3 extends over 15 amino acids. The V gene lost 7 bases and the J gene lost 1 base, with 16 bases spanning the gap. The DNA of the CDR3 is TGTGCCAGCACCCCGGGACCCTGGGGGAACACTGAAGCTTTCTTT. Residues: CASTPGPWGNTEAFF.

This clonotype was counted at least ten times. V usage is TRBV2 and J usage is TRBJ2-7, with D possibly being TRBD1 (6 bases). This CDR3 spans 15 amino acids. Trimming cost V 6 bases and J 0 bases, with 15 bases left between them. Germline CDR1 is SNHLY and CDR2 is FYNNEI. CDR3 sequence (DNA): TGTGCCAGCAGAAGCTACGACAGGAACTCCTACGAGCAGTACTTC. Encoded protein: CASRSYDRNSYEQYF.

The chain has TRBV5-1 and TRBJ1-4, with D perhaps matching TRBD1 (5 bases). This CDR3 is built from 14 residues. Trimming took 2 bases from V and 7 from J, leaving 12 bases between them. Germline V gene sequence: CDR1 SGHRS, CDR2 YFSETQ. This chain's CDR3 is CASSLGTWGEKLFF. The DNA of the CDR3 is TGCGCCAGCAGCTTAGGGACGTGGGGTGAAAAACTGTTTTTT.

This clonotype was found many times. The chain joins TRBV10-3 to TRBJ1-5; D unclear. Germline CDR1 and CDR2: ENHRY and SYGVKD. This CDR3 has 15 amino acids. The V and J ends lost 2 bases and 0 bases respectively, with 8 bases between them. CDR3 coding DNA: TGTGCCATCAGTGAGAAGCTGAATAGCAATCAGCCCCAGCATTTT. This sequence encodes CAISEKLNSNQPQHF.

For the CDR3, the DNA is TGTGCCAGCAGCTACGGACAGGGGCCCCTCTACGAGCAGTACTTC. Protein: CASSYGQGPLYEQYF. The V call is TRBV9, the J call TRBJ2-7; the match to TRBD1 covers 9 bases. After removal of 4 bases from V and 3 bases from J, the junction contained 8 bases not matched to a gene. CDR1 and CDR2 (germline): SGDLS, YYNGEE. The CDR3 is 15 amino acids.

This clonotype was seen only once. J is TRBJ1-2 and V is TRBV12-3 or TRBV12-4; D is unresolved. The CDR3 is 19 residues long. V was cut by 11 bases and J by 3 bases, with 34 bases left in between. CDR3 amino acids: CAFSSRTILNRGRDYGYTF. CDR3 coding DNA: TGTGCCTTCAGTTCTAGAACGATCTTAAACAGAGGGAGGGACTATGGCTACACCTTC.

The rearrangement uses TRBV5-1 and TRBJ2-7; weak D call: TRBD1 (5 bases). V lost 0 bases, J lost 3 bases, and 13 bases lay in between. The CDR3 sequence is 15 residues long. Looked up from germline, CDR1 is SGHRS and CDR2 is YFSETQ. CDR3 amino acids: CASSLGQLIDYEQYF. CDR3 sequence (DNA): TGCGCCAGCAGCTTGGGACAGCTAATTGACTACGAGCAGTACTTC.

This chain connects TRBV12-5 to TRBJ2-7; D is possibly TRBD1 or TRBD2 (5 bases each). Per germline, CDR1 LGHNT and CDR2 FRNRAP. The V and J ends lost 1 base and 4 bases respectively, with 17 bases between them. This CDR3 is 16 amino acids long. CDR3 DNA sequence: TGTGCTAGTGGTTTGGAAGCCGGGACCTCTTTTTACGAGCAGTACGTC. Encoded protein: CASGLEAGTSFYEQYV.

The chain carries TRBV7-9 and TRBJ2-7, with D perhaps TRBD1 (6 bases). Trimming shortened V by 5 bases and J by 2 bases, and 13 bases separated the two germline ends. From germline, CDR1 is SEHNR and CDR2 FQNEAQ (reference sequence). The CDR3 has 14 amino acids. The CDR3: CASSAMDSPYEQYV. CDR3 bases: TGTGCCAGCAGCGCCATGGACAGCCCCTACGAGCAGTACGTC.

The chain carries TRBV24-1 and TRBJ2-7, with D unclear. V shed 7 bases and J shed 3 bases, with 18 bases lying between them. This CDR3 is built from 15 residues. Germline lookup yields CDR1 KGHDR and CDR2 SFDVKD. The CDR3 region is CATSNSGSTGYEQYF. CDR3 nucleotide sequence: TGTGCCACCAGCAACTCAGGATCTACTGGCTACGAGCAGTACTTC.